This entry lists 9 T cell receptor beta chains sequenced from one sample in a study of blood T cell repertoires in COVID-19. Using immunoSEQ multiplex PCR, the repertoire was profiled, and TCRdb retains in-frame clones only, with some absent. The sample has 370,000 or so clones, about 87% seen once; the top ten hold under 1.5%. The sequenced material came from PBMCs or T cells enriched from blood (not recorded which). The receptors stem from a man younger than 40 who had recovered from COVID-19.

The rearrangement joins TRBV20-1 to TRBJ1-6, with D perhaps TRBD1 (6 bases). Trimming took 3 bases from V and 10 from J, leaving 16 bases between them. The CDR3 consists of 14 residues. In germline, CDR1 is DFQATT, CDR2 SNEGSKA (reference sequence). In DNA, the CDR3 is TGCAGTGCTAGTACGGGACAAGTCAAGTCACCCCTCCACTTT. Protein product: CSASTGQVKSPLHF.

The chain couples TRBV7-9 to TRBJ2-2; 7 bases fit TRBD1. This CDR3 is 15 amino acids long. The germline V gene encodes CDR1 SEHNR and CDR2 FQNEAQ (reference sequence). V shed 10 bases, J shed 0 bases, and the junction held 8 bases outside the gene matches. The CDR3, as DNA: TGTGCCATAGAACCCGGGACAGCGAACACCGGGGAGCTGTTTTTT. Its translation: CAIEPGTANTGELFF. The full variable domain, completed using reference TRBV7-9 and TRBJ2-2, is DTGVSQNPRHKITKRGQNVTFRCDPISEHNRLYWYRQTLGQGPEFLTYFQNEAQLEKSRLLSDRFSAERPKGSFSTLEIQRTEQGDSAMYLCAIEPGTANTGELFFGEGSRLTVL.

The V call is TRBV18, the J call TRBJ2-7; 8 bases map to TRBD1. This CDR3 has 15 amino acids. The ends lost 4 bases at V and 2 bases at J; junction bases unmatched: 7. Germline lookup yields CDR1 KGHSH and CDR2 LQKENI. The CDR3 sequence is CASSQGQGWAYEQYF. The CDR3 DNA reads as TGTGCCAGCTCACAAGGACAGGGATGGGCCTACGAGCAGTACTTC.

V usage is TRBV29-1 and J usage is TRBJ2-1, with 9 positions matching TRBD1. With V trimmed by 8 bases and J by 4 bases, 6 bases remained unmatched. The CDR3 contains 13 residues. The germline CDR1 and CDR2 sequences are SQVTM and ANQGSEA. CDR3 coding DNA: TGCAGCCTCAGACAGGGGGGTTACAATGAGCAGTTCTTC. It encodes CSLRQGGYNEQFF.

The gene calls are TRBV3-1 (or the pseudogene TRBV3-2) and TRBJ2-6, with TRBD1 matching over 9 bases. In germline, CDR1 is LGHDT, CDR2 YNNKEL (reference sequence). The trim removed 0 bases at V and 0 bases at J, leaving 6 bases unmatched. CDR3 length: 19 residues. The CDR3 protein is CASSQETGQGSSGANVLTF. CDR3 sequence (DNA): TGTGCCAGCAGCCAAGAAACGGGACAGGGATCCTCTGGGGCCAACGTCCTGACTTTC.

The sample holds a few counts of this clone. This chain's CDR3 is CASSQSRTVFAGIYEQYF. CDR3 coding DNA: TGCGCCAGCAGTCAATCCAGAACAGTCTTTGCGGGGATCTACGAGCAGTACTTC. This rearrangement joins TRBV23-1 to TRBJ2-7, with TRBD2 as a possible D gene (6 bases). TRBV23-1 is known as an ORF, though its function is uncertain. This CDR3 spans 18 amino acids. Trimming cost V 0 bases and J 3 bases, with 21 bases left between them.

The rearrangement uses TRBV7-2 and TRBJ1-5; D possibly corresponds to TRBD1 (5 bases). The CDR3 runs 15 residues. Looked up from germline, CDR1 is SGHTA and CDR2 is FQGNSA. V lost 2 bases and J lost 3, with 11 bases in between. In nucleotides, the CDR3 is TGTGCCAGCAGCTTATGGGCAGGGCCCAATCAGCCCCAGCATTTT. Its translation: CASSLWAGPNQPQHF.

The chain joins TRBV7-2 to TRBJ1-5, with D unclear. Germline CDR1 reads SGHTA; CDR2 reads FQGNSA. V was cut by 6 bases and J by 0 bases, with 15 bases left in between. The CDR3 extends over 16 amino acids. CDR3 DNA sequence: TGTGCCAGCAGTCTACAGCCATATTATAGCAATCAGCCCCAGCATTTT. This encodes CASSLQPYYSNQPQHF.

The chain uses TRBV14 and TRBJ2-7; D perhaps matches TRBD2 (6 bases). From germline, CDR1 is SGHDN and CDR2 FVKESK. The CDR3 sequence is 11 residues long. The V end was cut by 3 bases, the J end by 6 bases, with 6 bases between. CDR3 coding DNA: TGTGCCAGCAGCCAGGGGGGCGAGCAGTACTTC. The encoded protein is CASSQGGEQYF.